One sample yielded the 9 T cell receptor beta chains listed below, sequenced in a study of metastatic and nonmetastatic thyroid tumors. TCRdb re-analyzed the PCR reads using MiXCR. The profile shows 40,000 or so clones, roughly a fifth of them singletons. All patients were untreated before thyroid surgery. The source material was blood. The receptor set was obtained from a female donor with papillary thyroid cancer or a benign thyroid nodule (not recorded which). Some clones in this sample may be carry-over from other donors' samples.

This clone was recorded many times. The V call is TRBV29-1, the J call TRBJ2-5; D is perhaps TRBD1 (6 bases). Trimming pared 3 bases from V and 5 bases from J, leaving 13 bases between. Germline loops: CDR1 SQVTM, CDR2 ANQGSEA. CDR3 length equals 13 residues. The CDR3 here is CSVDRTQGETQYF. In DNA form, the CDR3 reads TGCAGCGTTGATAGGACCCAGGGGGAGACCCAGTACTTC.

This clone was detected ten times or more. The rearrangement uses TRBV24-1 and TRBJ2-3; TRBD2 aligns across 8 bases. V lost 1 base and J lost 5; bases outside the gene matches: 7. Per the germline V gene, CDR1 is KGHDR and CDR2 is SFDVKD. The CDR3 loop spans 16 amino acids. The CDR3, as DNA: TGTGCCACCAGTGATTTAGAAGCGGGAGACGTAGATACGCAGTATTTT. Its translation: CATSDLEAGDVDTQYF.

Many counts were recorded for this clone. Other DNA sequences in this specimen translate into the identical CDR3. The rearrangement links TRBV4-1 to TRBJ1-5, with a tentative D call TRBD1 (6 bases). Trimming shortened V by 4 bases and J by 6 bases, and 16 bases separated the two germline ends. The CDR3 sequence is 15 residues long. Germline V gene sequence: CDR1 MGHRA, CDR2 YSYEKL. The CDR3 is CASSLTGRESQPQHF. As DNA, the CDR3 is TGCGCCAGCAGCCTAACAGGGCGGGAGAGTCAGCCCCAGCATTTT.

The chain recombines TRBV20-1 with TRBJ2-7, with 8 bases lining up with TRBD2. Germline V gene data show CDR1 as DFQATT and CDR2 as SNEGSKA (reference sequence). The CDR3 spans 15 residues. Trimming at V came to 8 bases and at J to 3 bases, leaving 15 bases not matched to a gene. The CDR3 reads CSSPVGCRGGYEQYF. The CDR3, as DNA: TGCAGTTCCCCCGTAGGGTGTCGGGGGGGCTACGAGCAGTACTTC.

This clone was detected ten times or more. Written as DNA, the CDR3 is TGCAGTGCAAAGTATCAGGGGAACGGGGAGCTGTTTTTT. Its protein product is CSAKYQGNGELFF. The chain couples TRBV20-1 to TRBJ2-2; D may be TRBD1 (6 bases). The CDR3 totals 13 residues. Trimming took off 6 bases at V and 7 bases at J, with 15 bases between the two ends. Germline CDR1 DFQATT, CDR2 SNEGSKA (reference sequence).

V is TRBV7-3 and J is TRBJ2-2; no clear D gene. Trimming stripped 2 bases from V and 6 bases from J, with 10 bases between. CDR3 size: 14 residues. CDR1 SGHTA and CDR2 FQGTGA come from the germline V gene. The CDR3 sequence is CASSLDRSPGELFF. The CDR3 DNA reads TGTGCCAGCAGCTTAGACCGCTCACCCGGGGAGCTGTTTTTT.

This clone was found many times. This clone may be a read error of a much larger clone one base away. Distinct nucleotide sequences in the sample also encode this CDR3. The chain joins TRBV6-4 to TRBJ1-5; D call uncertain. CDR1 and CDR2 from the germline V gene are MRHNA and SNTAGT. The CDR3 has 12 residues. Trimming pared 10 bases from V and 3 bases from J, leaving 10 bases between. In nucleotides, the CDR3 is TGTGCCACAAGGGCGGACAATCAGCCCCAGCATTTT. Translation: CATRADNQPQHF.

In this sample, this clone turned up many times. The chain is built from TRBV20-1 and TRBJ2-7; possible D gene TRBD2, 6 bases. The CDR3 contains 13 residues. CDR1 is DFQATT and CDR2 is SNEGSKA in the germline V gene (reference sequence). Deletions cut 0 bases from V and 3 bases from J, with 9 bases between. Written as DNA, the CDR3 is TGCAGTGCTAGAGATTCTAGCGACTACGAGCAGTACTTC. It encodes CSARDSSDYEQYF.

There are a few counts of this clone. A much larger clone is a single base away; this may be a read error. The chain's CDR3 is CASRRTGCSHTEAFF. The CDR3 DNA follows: TGCGCCAGCAGGAGGACAGGGTGCTCTCACACTGAAGCTTTCTTT. The chain has TRBV10-2 and TRBJ1-1, with 8 positions matching TRBD1. V dropped 6 bases and J dropped 3; count of bases not matched to a gene: 9. CDR3 length equals 15 residues. Germline CDR1 reads WSHSY; CDR2 reads SAAADI.